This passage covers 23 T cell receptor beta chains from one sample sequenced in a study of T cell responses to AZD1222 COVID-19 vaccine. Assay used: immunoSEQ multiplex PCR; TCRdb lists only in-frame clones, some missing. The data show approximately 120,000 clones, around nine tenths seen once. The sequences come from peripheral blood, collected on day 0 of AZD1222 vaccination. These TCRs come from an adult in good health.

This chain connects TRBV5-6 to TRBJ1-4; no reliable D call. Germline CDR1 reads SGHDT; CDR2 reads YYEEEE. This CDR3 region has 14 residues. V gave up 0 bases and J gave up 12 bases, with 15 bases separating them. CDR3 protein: CASSLDSSYLELFF. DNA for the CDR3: TGTGCCAGCAGCTTGGACAGCTCTTATTTGGAACTGTTTTTT.

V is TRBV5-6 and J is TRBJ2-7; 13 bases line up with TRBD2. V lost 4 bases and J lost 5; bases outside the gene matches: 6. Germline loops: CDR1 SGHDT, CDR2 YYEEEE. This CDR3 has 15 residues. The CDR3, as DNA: TGTGCCAGCAGCCTAACTAGCGGGGGGGCTAACGAGCAGTACTTC. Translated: CASSLTSGGANEQYF.

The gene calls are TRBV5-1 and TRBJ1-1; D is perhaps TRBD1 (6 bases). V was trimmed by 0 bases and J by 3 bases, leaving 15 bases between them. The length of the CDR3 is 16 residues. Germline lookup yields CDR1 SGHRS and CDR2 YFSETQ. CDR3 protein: CASSLVAPGVDTEAFF. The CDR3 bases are TGCGCCAGCAGCTTGGTTGCCCCAGGGGTGGACACTGAAGCTTTCTTT.

The CDR3 DNA sequence: TGTGCCAGCAGCCCAGCGGGGCAGGGCTCTGGAAACACCATATATTTT. Encoded protein: CASSPAGQGSGNTIYF. The rearrangement uses TRBV5-6 and TRBJ1-3, with D perhaps TRBD1 (5 bases). Per germline, CDR1 SGHDT and CDR2 YYEEEE. There are 16 residues in the CDR3. Trimming cost V 4 bases and J 0 bases, with 14 bases left between them.

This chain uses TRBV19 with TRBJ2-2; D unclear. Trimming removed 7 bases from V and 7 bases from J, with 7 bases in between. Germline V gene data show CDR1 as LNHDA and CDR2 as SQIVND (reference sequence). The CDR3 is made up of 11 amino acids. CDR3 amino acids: CASKGYGELFF. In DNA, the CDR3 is TGTGCCAGTAAGGGCTACGGGGAGCTGTTTTTT.

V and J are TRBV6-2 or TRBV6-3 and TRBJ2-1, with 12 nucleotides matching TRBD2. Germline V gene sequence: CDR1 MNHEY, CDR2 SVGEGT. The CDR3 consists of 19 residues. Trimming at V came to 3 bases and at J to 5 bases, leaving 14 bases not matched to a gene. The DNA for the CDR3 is TGTGCCAGCAGTTATCTGGGACTAGCGGGCCCCGGGTCACACAATGAGCAGTTCTTC. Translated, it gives CASSYLGLAGPGSHNEQFF.

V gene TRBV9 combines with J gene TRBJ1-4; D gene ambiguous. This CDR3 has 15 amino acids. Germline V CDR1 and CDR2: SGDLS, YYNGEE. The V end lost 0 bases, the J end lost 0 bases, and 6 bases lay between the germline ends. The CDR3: CASSVGPATNEKLFF. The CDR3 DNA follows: TGTGCCAGCAGCGTAGGACCAGCAACTAATGAAAAACTGTTTTTT.

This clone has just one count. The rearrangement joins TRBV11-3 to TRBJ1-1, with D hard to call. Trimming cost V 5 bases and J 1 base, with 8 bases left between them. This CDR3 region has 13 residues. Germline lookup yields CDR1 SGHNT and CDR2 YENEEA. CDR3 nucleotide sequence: TGTGCCAGCAGCGCGCGAAAGAACACTGAAGCTTTCTTT. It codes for CASSARKNTEAFF.

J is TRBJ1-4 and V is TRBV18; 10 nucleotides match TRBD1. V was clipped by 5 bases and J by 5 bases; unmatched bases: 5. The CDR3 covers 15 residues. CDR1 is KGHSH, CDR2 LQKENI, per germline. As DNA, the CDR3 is TGTGCCAGCTCAGAGGGACAGGGGTCAAATGAAAAACTGTTTTTT. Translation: CASSEGQGSNEKLFF.

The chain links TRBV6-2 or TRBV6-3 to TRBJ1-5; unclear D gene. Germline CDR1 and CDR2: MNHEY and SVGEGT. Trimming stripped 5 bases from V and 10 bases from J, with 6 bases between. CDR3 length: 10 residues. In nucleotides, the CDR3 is TGTGCCAGCAGTCAGCCTCCCCAGCATTTT. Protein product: CASSQPPQHF.

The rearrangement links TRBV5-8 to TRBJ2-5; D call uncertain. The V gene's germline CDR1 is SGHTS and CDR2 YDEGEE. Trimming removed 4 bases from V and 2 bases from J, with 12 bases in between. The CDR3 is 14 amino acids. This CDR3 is CASSQDGSQETQYF. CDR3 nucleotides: TGTGCCAGCAGCCAGGACGGTTCGCAAGAGACCCAGTACTTC.

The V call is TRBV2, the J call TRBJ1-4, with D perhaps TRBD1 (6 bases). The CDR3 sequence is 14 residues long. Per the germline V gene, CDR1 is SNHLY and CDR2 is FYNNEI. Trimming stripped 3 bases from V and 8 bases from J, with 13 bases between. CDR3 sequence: CASSDGGAAEKLFF. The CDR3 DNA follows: TGTGCCAGCAGTGACGGGGGGGCAGCGGAAAAACTGTTTTTT.

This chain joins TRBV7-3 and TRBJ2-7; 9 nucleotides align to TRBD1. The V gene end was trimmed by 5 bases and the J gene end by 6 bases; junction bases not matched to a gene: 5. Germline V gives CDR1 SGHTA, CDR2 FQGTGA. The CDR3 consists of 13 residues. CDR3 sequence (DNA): TGTGCCAGCAGCCCCGGGGACAGGGCCGAGCAGTACTTC. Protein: CASSPGDRAEQYF.

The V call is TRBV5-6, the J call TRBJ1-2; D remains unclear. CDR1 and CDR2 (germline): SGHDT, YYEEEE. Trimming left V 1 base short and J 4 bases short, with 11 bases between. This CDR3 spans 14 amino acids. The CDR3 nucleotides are TGTGCCAGCAGCTTGATTTCTGGAATCTATGGCTACACCTTC. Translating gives CASSLISGIYGYTF.

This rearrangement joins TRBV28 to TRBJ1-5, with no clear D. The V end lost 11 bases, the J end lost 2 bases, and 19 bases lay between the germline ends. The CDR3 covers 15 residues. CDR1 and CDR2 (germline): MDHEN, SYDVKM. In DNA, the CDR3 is TGTGCCGGGCTGAAGTCGTCCGGAGGCAATCAGCCCCAGCATTTT. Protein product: CAGLKSSGGNQPQHF.

The CDR3: CASSRDKTGWADTQYF. For the CDR3, the DNA is TGTGCCAGCAGCCGAGATAAGACAGGGTGGGCAGATACGCAGTATTTT. This rearrangement joins TRBV9 to TRBJ2-3; 7 bases line up with TRBD1. The CDR3 covers 16 residues. J lost 4 bases, V lost 4 bases, and 12 bases had no gene match. Germline CDR1 is SGDLS and CDR2 is YYNGEE. The full variable domain, rest sourced from reference TRBV9 and TRBJ2-3, is DSGVTQTPKHLITATGQRVTLRCSPRSGDLSVYWYQQSLDQGLQFLIQYYNGEERAKGNILERFSAQQFPDLHSELNLSSLELGDSALYFCASSRDKTGWADTQYFGPGTRLTVL.

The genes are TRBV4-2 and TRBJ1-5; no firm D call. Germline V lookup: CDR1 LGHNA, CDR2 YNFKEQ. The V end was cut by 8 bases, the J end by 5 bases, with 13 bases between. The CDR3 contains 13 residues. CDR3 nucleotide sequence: TGTGCCAGCGACTCAGGTCTGGATCAGCCCCAGCATTTT. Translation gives CASDSGLDQPQHF.

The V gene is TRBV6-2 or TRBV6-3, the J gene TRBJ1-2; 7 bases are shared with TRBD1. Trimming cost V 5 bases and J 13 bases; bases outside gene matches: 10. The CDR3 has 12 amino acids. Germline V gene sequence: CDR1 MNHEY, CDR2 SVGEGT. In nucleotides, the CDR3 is TGTGCCAGCAGTGATCGACAGGGACAAAGCACCTTC. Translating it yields CASSDRQGQSTF.

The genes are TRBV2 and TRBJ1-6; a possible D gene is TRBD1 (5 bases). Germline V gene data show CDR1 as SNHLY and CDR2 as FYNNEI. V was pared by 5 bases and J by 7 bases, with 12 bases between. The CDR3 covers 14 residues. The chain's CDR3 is CASSLDSPNSPLHF. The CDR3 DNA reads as TGTGCCAGCAGTCTAGACAGCCCCAATTCACCCCTCCACTTT.

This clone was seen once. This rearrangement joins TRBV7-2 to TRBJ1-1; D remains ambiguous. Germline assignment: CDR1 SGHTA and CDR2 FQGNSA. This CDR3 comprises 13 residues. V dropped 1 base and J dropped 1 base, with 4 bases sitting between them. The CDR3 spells CASSLGANTEAFF. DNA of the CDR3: TGTGCCAGCAGCTTAGGAGCGAACACTGAAGCTTTCTTT.

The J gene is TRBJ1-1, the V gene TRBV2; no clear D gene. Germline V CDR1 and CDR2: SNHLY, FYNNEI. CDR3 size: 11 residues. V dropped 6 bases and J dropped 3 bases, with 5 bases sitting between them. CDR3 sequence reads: CASRGDTEAFF. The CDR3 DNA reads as TGTGCCAGCAGGGGAGACACTGAAGCTTTCTTT. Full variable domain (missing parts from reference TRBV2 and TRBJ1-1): EPEVTQTPSHQVTQMGQEVILRCVPISNHLYFYWYRQILGQKVEFLVSFYNNEISEKSEIFDDQFSVERPDGSNFTLKIRSTKLEDSAMYFCASRGDTEAFFGQGTRLTVV.

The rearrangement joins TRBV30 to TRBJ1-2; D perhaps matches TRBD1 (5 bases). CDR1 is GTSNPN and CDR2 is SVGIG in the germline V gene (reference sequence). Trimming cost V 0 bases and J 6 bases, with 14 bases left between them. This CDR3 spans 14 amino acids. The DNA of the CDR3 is TGTGCCTGGAGTGTACTCGGCAGGGAGAATGGCTACACCTTC. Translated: CAWSVLGRENGYTF.

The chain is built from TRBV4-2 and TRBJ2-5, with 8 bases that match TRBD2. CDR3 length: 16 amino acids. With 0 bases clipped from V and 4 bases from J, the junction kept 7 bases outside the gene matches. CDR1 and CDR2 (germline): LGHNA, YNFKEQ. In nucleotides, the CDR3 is TGTGCCAGCAGCCAAGATATCCGGGAGGGACGAGAGACCCAGTACTTC. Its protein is CASSQDIREGRETQYF.